A single sample gave rise to the 11 T cell receptor beta chains below, sequenced in a study of shared clonotypes between healthy human individuals. Sequencing used immunoSEQ multiplex PCR; TCRdb keeps in-frame clones, though not all of them. The sample lists 2.3 million or so clones, more than 80% occurring once. The sequenced sample consisted of naive CD4+ T cells from PBMCs. The subset is: CD45RA+ positively selected. The receptors originated from a man between 18 and 29 years old in good health. Some clones in this sample may be carry-over from other donors' samples.

This sequence joins TRBV5-1 and TRBJ2-2; the D gene is possibly TRBD1 (6 bases). Germline CDR1 is SGHRS and CDR2 is YFSETQ. This CDR3 region has 15 residues. V lost 0 bases and J lost 4, with 10 bases in between. The CDR3 DNA reads as TGCGCCAGCAGCTTGGAGGGACATATCACCGGGGAGCTGTTTTTT. This codes for CASSLEGHITGELFF.

The CDR3 region has the DNA TGTGCCAGCAGCTTATTCGGGCCCACAGATACGCAGTATTTT. The encoded protein is CASSLFGPTDTQYF. This chain joins TRBV7-3 and TRBJ2-3; D gene uncertain. Per the germline V gene, CDR1 is SGHTA and CDR2 is FQGTGA. The CDR3 is 14 residues long. Trimming stripped 2 bases from V and 2 bases from J, with 8 bases between.

The CDR3 protein is CATSRVGSWREDGYTF. The CDR3 nucleotides are TGTGCCACCAGCAGAGTGGGGTCGTGGAGGGAGGATGGCTACACCTTC. J is TRBJ1-2 and V is TRBV15; D uncertain. The CDR3 is made up of 16 amino acids. Germline V lookup: CDR1 LNHNV, CDR2 YYDKDF (reference sequence). V was shortened by 1 base and J by 6 bases, with 18 bases between the two germline ends.

The gene calls are TRBV30 and TRBJ2-6; 8 bases line up with TRBD1. Germline V gene sequence: CDR1 GTSNPN, CDR2 SVGIG (reference sequence). The J segment lost 0 bases and the V segment lost 3 bases, leaving 7 bases of the junction unmatched. CDR3 size: 17 residues. The CDR3 here is CAWSRDRSDSGANVLTF. In DNA, the CDR3 is TGTGCCTGGAGCCGGGACAGGAGTGACTCTGGGGCCAACGTCCTGACTTTC.

The V and J genes are TRBV18 and TRBJ2-1; 9 bases map to TRBD2. Germline CDR1 is KGHSH and CDR2 is LQKENI. J lost 5 bases, V lost 2 bases, and 7 bases had no gene match. This CDR3 contains 16 residues. CDR3 in amino acids: CASSPSTSGTNNEQFF. The DNA of the CDR3 is TGTGCCAGCTCACCATCGACTAGCGGAACCAACAATGAGCAGTTCTTC.

This clone was seen a single time. The rearrangement joins TRBV7-8 to TRBJ2-1; D call uncertain. V lost 8 bases and J lost 9, with 20 bases in between. Germline CDR1 and CDR2: SGHVS and FQNEAQ. CDR3 length equals 14 residues. CDR3 protein: CASSYTAARAEQFF. The CDR3 nucleotides read TGTGCCAGCTCTTATACGGCAGCCAGAGCTGAGCAGTTCTTC.

A note on this clone: This sample also contains other DNA sequences that code for the same CDR3. The chain recombines TRBV7-2 with TRBJ1-2; no clear D gene. The V end was cut by 4 bases, the J end by 5 bases, with 14 bases between. CDR3 size: 14 residues. CDR1 SGHTA and CDR2 FQGNSA come from the germline V gene. The chain's CDR3 is CASSSTRGDYGYTF. CDR3 DNA sequence: TGTGCCAGCAGCTCGACCCGGGGTGATTATGGCTACACCTTC.

Written as DNA, the CDR3 is TGTGCCAGCAGAGACAGGGTACGTTCCGGGGAGCTGTTTTTT. Protein: CASRDRVRSGELFF. The V call is TRBV25-1, the J call TRBJ2-2; 7 bases align to TRBD1. The ends lost 6 bases at V and 6 bases at J; junction bases unmatched: 7. Germline CDR1 MGHDK, CDR2 SYGVNS. This CDR3 has 14 amino acids. The full variable domain, rest sourced from reference TRBV25-1 and TRBJ2-2, is EADIYQTPRYLVIGTGKKITLECSQTMGHDKMYWYQQDPGMELHLIHYSYGVNSTEKGDLSSESTVSRIRTEHFPLTLESARPSHTSQYLCASRDRVRSGELFFGEGSRLTVL.

This clone was recorded only once. This chain uses TRBV7-9 with TRBJ2-7; D is unclear. Germline-derived CDR1 and CDR2 are SEHNR and FQNEAQ (reference sequence). The CDR3 contains 13 residues. Trimming left V 1 base short and J 3 bases short, with 7 bases between. CDR3 sequence: CASSLGGGYEQYF. CDR3 in DNA: TGTGCCAGCAGCTTAGGTGGCGGCTACGAGCAGTACTTC.

The chain employs TRBV20-1 and TRBJ1-1; D not certain. The germline CDR1 and CDR2 sequences are DFQATT and SNEGSKA (reference sequence). Trimming cost V 6 bases and J 4 bases, with 9 bases left between them. CDR3 length: 11 residues. DNA of the CDR3: TGCAGTGCCCTGAACTTCACTGAAGCTTTCTTT. It encodes CSALNFTEAFF.

Regarding this clone: This sample includes further DNA sequences coding for the same CDR3. The chain is built from TRBV29-1 and TRBJ1-3, with no clear D. The V end lost 1 base, the J end lost 3 bases, and 1 base lay between the germline ends. The CDR3 contains 11 residues. Germline CDR1 is SQVTM and CDR2 is ANQGSEA. The CDR3 spells CSVEVGNTIYF. The CDR3 DNA follows: TGCAGCGTTGAAGTTGGAAACACCATATATTTT.